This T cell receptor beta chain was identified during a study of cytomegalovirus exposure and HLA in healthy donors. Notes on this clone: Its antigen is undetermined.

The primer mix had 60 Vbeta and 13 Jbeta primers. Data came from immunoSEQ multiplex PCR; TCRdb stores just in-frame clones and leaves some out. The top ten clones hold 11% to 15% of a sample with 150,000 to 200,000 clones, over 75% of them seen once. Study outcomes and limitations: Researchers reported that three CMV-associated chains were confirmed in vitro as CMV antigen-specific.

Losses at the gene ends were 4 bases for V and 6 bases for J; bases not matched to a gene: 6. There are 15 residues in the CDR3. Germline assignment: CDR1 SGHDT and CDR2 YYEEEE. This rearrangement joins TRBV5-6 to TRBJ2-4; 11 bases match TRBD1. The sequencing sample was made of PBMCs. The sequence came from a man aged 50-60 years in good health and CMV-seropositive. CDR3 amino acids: CASSLSGTGGNIQYF. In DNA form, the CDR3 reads TGTGCCAGCAGCCTTTCCGGGACAGGGGGAAACATTCAGTACTTC.